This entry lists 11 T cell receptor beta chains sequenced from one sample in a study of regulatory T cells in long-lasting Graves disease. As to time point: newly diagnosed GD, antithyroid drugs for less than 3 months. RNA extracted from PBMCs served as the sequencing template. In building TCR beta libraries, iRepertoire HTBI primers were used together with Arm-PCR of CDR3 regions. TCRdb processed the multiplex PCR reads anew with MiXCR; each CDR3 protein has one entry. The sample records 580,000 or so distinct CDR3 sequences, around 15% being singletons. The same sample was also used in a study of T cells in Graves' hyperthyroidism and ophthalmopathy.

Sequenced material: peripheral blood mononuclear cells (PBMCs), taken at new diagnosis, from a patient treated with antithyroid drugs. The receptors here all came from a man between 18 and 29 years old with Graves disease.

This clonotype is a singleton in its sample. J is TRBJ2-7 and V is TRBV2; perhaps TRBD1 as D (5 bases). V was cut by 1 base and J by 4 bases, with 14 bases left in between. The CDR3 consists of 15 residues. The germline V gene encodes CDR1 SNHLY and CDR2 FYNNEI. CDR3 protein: CASSEGAPPGYEQYF. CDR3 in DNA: TGTGCCAGCAGTGAAGGGGCCCCGCCAGGGTACGAGCAGTACTTC.

The CDR3 loop is CSARDRATEGYTF. CDR3 DNA: TGCAGTGCTAGAGATAGGGCAACAGAGGGCTACACCTTC. V is TRBV20-1 and J is TRBJ1-2; D not resolved. This CDR3 comprises 13 residues. Trimming pared 0 bases from V and 8 bases from J, leaving 13 bases between. In germline, CDR1 is DFQATT, CDR2 SNEGSKA (reference sequence).

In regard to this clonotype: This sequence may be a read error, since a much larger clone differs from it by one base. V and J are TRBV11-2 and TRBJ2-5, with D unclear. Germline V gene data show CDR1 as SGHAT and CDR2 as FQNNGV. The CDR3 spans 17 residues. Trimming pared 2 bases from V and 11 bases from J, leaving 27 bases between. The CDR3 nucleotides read TGTGCCAGCAGCTTACGACTGCTAGGGCGTACCTACAATGAGCAGTACTTC. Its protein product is CASSLRLLGRTYNEQYF.

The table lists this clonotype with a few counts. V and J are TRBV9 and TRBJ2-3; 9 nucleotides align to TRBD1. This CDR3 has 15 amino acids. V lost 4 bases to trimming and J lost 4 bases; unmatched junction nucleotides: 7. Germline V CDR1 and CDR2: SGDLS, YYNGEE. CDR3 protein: CASSLGQGLADTQYF. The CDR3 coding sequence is TGTGCCAGCAGCCTTGGACAGGGGTTGGCAGATACGCAGTATTTT.

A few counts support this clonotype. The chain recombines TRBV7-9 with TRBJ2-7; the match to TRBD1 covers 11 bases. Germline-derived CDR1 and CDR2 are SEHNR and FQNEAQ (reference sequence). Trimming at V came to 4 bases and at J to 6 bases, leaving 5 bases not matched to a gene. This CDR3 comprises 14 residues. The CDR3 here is CASSSWTGGGEQYF. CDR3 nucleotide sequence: TGTGCCAGCAGCTCCTGGACAGGGGGCGGCGAGCAGTACTTC.

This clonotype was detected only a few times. CDR3 residues: CASSLMSYQETQYF. In DNA form, the CDR3 reads TGCGCCAGCAGCTTGATGTCGTACCAAGAGACCCAGTACTTC. The chain carries TRBV5-1 and TRBJ2-5; no clear D. CDR1 SGHRS and CDR2 YFSETQ come from the germline V gene. Trimming cost V 1 base and J 0 bases, with 7 bases left between them. The CDR3 is 14 amino acids.

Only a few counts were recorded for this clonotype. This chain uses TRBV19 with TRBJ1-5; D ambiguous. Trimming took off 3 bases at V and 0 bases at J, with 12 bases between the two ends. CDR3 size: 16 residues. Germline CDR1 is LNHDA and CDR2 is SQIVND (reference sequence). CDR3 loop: CASSMPGGNSNQPQHF. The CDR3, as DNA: TGTGCCAGTAGTATGCCAGGAGGGAATAGCAATCAGCCCCAGCATTTT.

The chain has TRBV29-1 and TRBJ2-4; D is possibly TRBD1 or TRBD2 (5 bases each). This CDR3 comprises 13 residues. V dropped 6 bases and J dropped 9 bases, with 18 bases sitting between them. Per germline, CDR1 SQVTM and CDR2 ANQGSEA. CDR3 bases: TGCAGCGTGGAGGACACCCTACCAAGCATTCAGTACTTC. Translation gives CSVEDTLPSIQYF.

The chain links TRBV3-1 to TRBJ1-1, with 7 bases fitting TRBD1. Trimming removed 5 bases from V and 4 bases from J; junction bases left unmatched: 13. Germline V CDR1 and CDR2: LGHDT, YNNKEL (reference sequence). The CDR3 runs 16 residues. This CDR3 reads CASSEYGTGEGTEAFF. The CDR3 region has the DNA TGTGCCAGCAGCGAATACGGAACAGGGGAAGGCACTGAAGCTTTCTTT.

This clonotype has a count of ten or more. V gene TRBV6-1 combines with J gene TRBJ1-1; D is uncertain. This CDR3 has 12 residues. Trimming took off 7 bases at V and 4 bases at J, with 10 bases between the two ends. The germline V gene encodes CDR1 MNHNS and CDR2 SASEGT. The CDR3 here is CASTNLGTEAFF. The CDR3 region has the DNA TGTGCCAGCACCAATCTCGGCACTGAAGCTTTCTTT.

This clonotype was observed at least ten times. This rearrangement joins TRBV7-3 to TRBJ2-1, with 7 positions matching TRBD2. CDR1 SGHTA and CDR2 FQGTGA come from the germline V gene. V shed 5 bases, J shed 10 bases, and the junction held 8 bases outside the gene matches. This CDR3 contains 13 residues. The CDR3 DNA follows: TGTGCCAGCAGCCCTGGGGGGGTCGGCGAGCAGTTCTTC. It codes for CASSPGGVGEQFF.